The next 7 T cell receptor beta chains were all read from a single sample in a study of blood T cell repertoires in COVID-19. This table comes from immunoSEQ multiplex PCR, and its TCRdb copy is limited to in-frame clones, with some not included. The table has roughly 230,000 clones, 90% seen once; the top ten hold 2% to 2.5%. The sequenced material came from peripheral blood. The origin of the receptors is a woman aged 55-69 years with COVID-19, enrolled during active disease.

This chain uses TRBV18 with TRBJ2-1; 9 bases map to TRBD1. Germline loops: CDR1 KGHSH, CDR2 LQKENI. V lost 5 bases, J lost 7 bases, and 9 bases stayed unmatched. The CDR3 extends over 15 amino acids. The CDR3 DNA is TGTGCCAGCTCATCCAAAACGGGACAGGGTAATGAGCAGTTCTTC. Its translation: CASSSKTGQGNEQFF.

CDR3 in amino acids: CASSYSRSGANVLTF. CDR3 coding DNA: TGTGCCAGCAGTTACTCCAGATCTGGGGCCAACGTCCTGACTTTC. The rearrangement uses TRBV6-5 and TRBJ2-6; D gene uncertain. Trimming left V 0 bases short and J 1 base short, with 4 bases between. Germline V lookup: CDR1 MNHEY, CDR2 SVGAGI. This CDR3 is built from 15 residues.

This rearrangement joins TRBV27 to TRBJ2-2, with 9 bases lining up with TRBD1. The CDR3 covers 16 residues. V lost 4 bases to trimming and J lost 4 bases; unmatched junction nucleotides: 7. Germline values: CDR1 MNHEY, CDR2 SMNVEV (reference sequence). The CDR3 reads CASSSTGGGRTGELFF. The CDR3 coding sequence is TGTGCCAGCAGTTCAACAGGGGGCGGTCGCACCGGGGAGCTGTTTTTT.

V usage is TRBV5-6 and J usage is TRBJ2-7, with D unresolved. CDR1 is SGHDT, CDR2 YYEEEE, per germline. CDR3 size: 14 residues. V was trimmed by 2 bases and J by 5 bases, leaving 14 bases between them. CDR3 DNA sequence: TGTGCCAGCAGCTTCTTCACATTCCTCCACGAGCAGTACTTC. It encodes CASSFFTFLHEQYF.

The V gene is TRBV5-4, the J gene TRBJ1-1; D is ambiguous. The CDR3 is 13 amino acids. V gave up 4 bases and J gave up 0 bases, with 7 bases separating them. Germline CDR1 is SGHNT and CDR2 is YYREEE (reference sequence). Here the CDR3 reads CASSPRMNTEAFF. The CDR3 DNA sequence: TGTGCCAGCAGCCCTAGGATGAACACTGAAGCTTTCTTT.

V and J are TRBV4-2 and TRBJ2-3; 9 nucleotides align to TRBD2. CDR1 is LGHNA and CDR2 is YNFKEQ in the germline V gene. There are 15 residues in the CDR3. Losses at the gene ends were 6 bases for V and 2 bases for J; bases not matched to a gene: 6. The CDR3 sequence is CASRTSGVPTDTQYF. CDR3 coding DNA: TGTGCCAGCAGGACTAGCGGAGTACCCACAGATACGCAGTATTTT.

The genes are TRBV29-1 and TRBJ1-3; tentative D call: TRBD1 (5 bases). The germline V gene has CDR1 SQVTM and CDR2 ANQGSEA. This CDR3 contains 14 residues. The V and J ends lost 3 bases and 1 base respectively, with 10 bases between them. The CDR3 loop reads CSVEDTGSGNTIYF. Written as DNA, the CDR3 is TGCAGCGTTGAGGATACAGGTTCTGGAAACACCATATATTTT.